The clone carrying this T cell receptor (beta chain) was detected ten times or more. The antigen is not known. Using its own MiXCR run on the reads, TCRdb lists one record per CDR3 protein. In the table there are about 19,000 distinct CDR3 sequences, about 20% of which are singletons. This entry comes from a study of lung T cells in sarcoidosis with Löfgren's syndrome. Study-level results: Shared TRAV12-1 and TRBV2 CDR3 motifs were reported across several patients.

J gave up 5 bases and V 1 base, and 4 bases lay outside the gene matches. This CDR3 has 14 residues. Germline CDR1 is MNHEY and CDR2 is SVGEGT. This TCR was sampled from a human donor with sarcoidosis (Löfgren's syndrome or another form), or a control subject (not recorded which). What was sequenced was CD4+ T cells from PBMCs. The J gene is TRBJ2-7, the V gene TRBV6-2 or TRBV6-3; TRBD1 agrees at 8 bases. The DNA for the CDR3 is TGTGCCAGCAGTTACTGGCAGGGGGCGAACGAGCAGTACTTC. Translating it yields CASSYWQGANEQYF.